The rows below give T cell receptor beta chains drawn from one sample of a study of tumor-infiltrating lymphocytes in primary liver carcinoma. One entry per CDR3 protein results from TCRdb running MiXCR on the multiplex PCR reads. The sample holds 100,000 to 150,000 distinct CDR3 sequences; less than 80% are singletons and the top ten take 9.3%. The sequencing sample was made of liver tumor tissue from sampling region 1. The receptors here all came from a woman between 55 and 75 years old with primary liver carcinoma and hepatitis B virus infection. The CDR3 runs from the conserved cysteine through the conserved F or W. The order of the fields is D gene, J gene, V gene, clone size, CDR3 DNA, CDR3 protein. The D gene is left open where the match is weak. Some rows have no size entry. The others give once, few or many, or a class for an expanded clone.

.	TRBJ2-5	TRBV6-5	many	TGTGCCAGCAGTCACCCCCAAGAGACCCAGTACTTC	CASSHPQETQYF
TRBD2	TRBJ2-3	TRBV11-1	.	TGTGCCAGCAGCGCGGGGGGCTACGCAGATACGCAGTATTTT	CASSAGGYADTQYF
TRBD2	TRBJ2-2	TRBV11-2	many	TGTGCCAGCAGCGTAAGCTCGGGACTAGCTGGCGGGGAGCTGTTTTTT	CASSVSSGLAGGELFF
.	TRBJ1-4	TRBV14	few	TGTGCCAGCAGCCGGCCGGCGGGGGCATTGGAAAAACTGTTTTTT	CASSRPAGALEKLFF
.	TRBJ1-2	TRBV28	few	TGTGCCAGCAGTTACGGACGGGGGATCAACCTAGGCGGCTACACCTTC	CASSYGRGINLGGYTF
.	TRBJ1-5	TRBV28	few	TGTGCCAGCGCCGACCCGAATCAGCCCCAGCATTTT	CASADPNQPQHF
TRBD1	TRBJ1-2	TRBV28	.	TGTGCCAGCAGTTTCCCCGGGACAGCCACCTGTGGCTACACCTTC	CASSFPGTATCGYTF
.	TRBJ1-2	TRBV11-2	.	TGTGCCAGCACATGCTCGTGGGGGGGAGGCAGTGACTACACCTTC	CASTCSWGGGSDYTF
.	TRBJ2-5	TRBV5-1	.	TGCGCCAGCAGCCCAGCGGAAGAGACCCAGTACTTC	CASSPAEETQYF
TRBD2	TRBJ2-2	TRBV6-6	many	TGTGCCAGCAACCCGGGACTAGCGGGAGCCAAAACCGGGGAGCTGTTTTTT	CASNPGLAGAKTGELFF
TRBD2	TRBJ2-1	TRBV7-3	.	TGTGCCAGCAGCTTAACGTGGACTAGCGGGAGTAGGAATGAGCAGTTCTTC	CASSLTWTSGSRNEQFF
.	TRBJ1-4	TRBV6-2/TRBV6-3	many	TGTGCCAGCAGTTACTCGGCCACTTTACGCCGAACAACTAATGAAAAACTGTTTTTT	CASSYSATLRRTTNEKLFF
.	TRBJ2-7	TRBV10-1	many	TGCGCCAGCAGTGAGAACAGCGGAGAGCAGTACTTC	CASSENSGEQYF
TRBD2	TRBJ2-7	TRBV4-1	many	TGCGCCAGCAGTTCCAGCCCGGCGGGAGGATACGAGCAGTACTTC	CASSSSPAGGYEQYF
.	TRBJ1-3	TRBV4-2	many	TGTGCCAGCAGCCAAGAGGAGCCTGGAAACACCATATATTTT	CASSQEEPGNTIYF
.	TRBJ2-2	TRBV7-9	.	TGTACCAGCAGCCCCCCCGGGGAGCTGTTTTTT	CTSSPPGELFF
TRBD2	TRBJ2-5	TRBV20-1	.	TGCAGTGCCGGACTAGCGGGAGGAGAGACCCAGTACTTC	CSAGLAGGETQYF